The next 17 T cell receptor beta chains were all read from a single sample in a study of blood T cell repertoires in COVID-19. Using immunoSEQ multiplex PCR, the repertoire was profiled, and TCRdb retains in-frame clones only, with some absent. The sample lists about 88,000 clones, roughly 88% occurring once. The sample consisted of peripheral blood. These receptors were taken from a man older than 75 with acute or convalescent COVID-19.

The J gene is TRBJ2-2, the V gene TRBV30, with D possibly matching TRBD1 (5 bases). Trimming removed 5 bases at V and 0 bases at J, with 7 bases between. The CDR3 contains 13 residues. Germline CDR1 GTSNPN, CDR2 SVGIG (reference sequence). Here the CDR3 DNA reads TGTGCCTGGGACAGATCGAACACCGGGGAGCTGTTTTTT. Amino acid sequence: CAWDRSNTGELFF. Filled out from reference TRBV30 and TRBJ2-2, the complete variable domain reads SQTIHQWPATLVQPVGSPLSLECTVEGTSNPNLYWYRQAAGRGLQLLFYSVGIGQISSEVPQNLSASRPQDRQFILSSKKLLLSDSGFYLCAWDRSNTGELFFGEGSRLTVL.

The count of this clone is one. This chain uses TRBV6-4 with TRBJ2-3, with TRBD2 matching 7 bases. Germline CDR1 reads MRHNA; CDR2 reads SNTAGT. This CDR3 contains 14 residues. The V gene end was trimmed by 0 bases and the J gene end by 3 bases; junction bases not matched to a gene: 0. The CDR3 DNA is TGTGCCAGCAGTGACTCGCGGGAGACAGATACGCAGTATTTT. This gives the protein CASSDSRETDTQYF.

The chain has TRBV11-3 and TRBJ1-4; 8 bases line up with TRBD1. The CDR3 sequence is 17 residues long. Germline assignment: CDR1 SGHNT and CDR2 YENEEA. After removal of 4 bases from V and 3 bases from J, the junction contained 10 bases not matched to a gene. CDR3 region: CASSYAGGVRANEKLFF. DNA for the CDR3: TGTGCCAGCAGCTACGCAGGGGGCGTGAGAGCTAATGAAAAACTGTTTTTT.

This rearrangement joins TRBV14 to TRBJ2-5; TRBD2 agrees at 11 bases. V lost 1 base and J lost 3; bases outside the gene matches: 4. The CDR3 sequence is 16 residues long. Germline V gene lookup returns CDR1 SGHDN and CDR2 FVKESK. The CDR3 DNA reads as TGTGCCAGCAGCCAAGGTCCGGGACTAGCGGAAGAGACCCAGTACTTC. Translation: CASSQGPGLAEETQYF.

This clone was found a few times. The chain recombines TRBV5-4 with TRBJ1-4; D is undetermined. The CDR3 totals 13 residues. The V end lost 7 bases, the J end lost 4 bases, and 11 bases lay between the germline ends. Germline V lookup: CDR1 SGHNT, CDR2 YYREEE (reference sequence). CDR3 loop: CASQERDNEKLFF. CDR3 nucleotides: TGTGCCAGCCAAGAACGGGATAATGAAAAACTGTTTTTT. Drawing the rest from reference TRBV5-4 and TRBJ1-4, the complete variable domain is ETGVTQSPTHLIKTRGQQVTLRCSSQSGHNTVSWYQQALGQGPQFIFQYYREEENGRGNFPPRFSGLQFPNYSSELNVNALELDDSALYLCASQERDNEKLFFGSGTQLSVL.

V gene TRBV2 combines with J gene TRBJ2-1, with 7 bases aligning to TRBD2. The CDR3 covers 15 residues. The V gene end was trimmed by 7 bases and the J gene end by 3 bases; junction bases not matched to a gene: 9. CDR1 is SNHLY, CDR2 FYNNEI, per germline. The CDR3 bases are TGTGCCAGCAAAGTAGCGGGCGGGGTCTACAATGAGCAGTTCTTC. This codes for CASKVAGGVYNEQFF.

Only a few counts were recorded for this clone. CDR3 nucleotide sequence: TGCGCCAGCAGCCCGACAGGGGCGAATTCACCCCTCCACTTT. Translated, it gives CASSPTGANSPLHF. The chain links TRBV5-1 to TRBJ1-6, with TRBD1 matching over 8 bases. CDR1 and CDR2 from the germline V gene are SGHRS and YFSETQ. The CDR3 runs to 14 residues. V was pared by 4 bases and J by 7 bases, with 4 bases of the junction left unmatched.

The chain carries TRBV7-8 and TRBJ1-2; TRBD1 matches 8 bases. V was pared by 5 bases and J by 8 bases, with 13 bases of the junction left unmatched. CDR3 length: 15 residues. From germline, CDR1 is SGHVS and CDR2 FQNEAQ. CDR3 region: CASSLSRDRRSGYTF. The CDR3 bases are TGTGCCAGCAGCCTGAGCCGGGACAGGAGAAGCGGCTACACCTTC.

The chain uses TRBV7-2 and TRBJ1-2; D might be TRBD1 (6 bases). This CDR3 contains 13 residues. Germline V gives CDR1 SGHTA, CDR2 FQGNSA. V lost 5 bases to trimming and J lost 8 bases, with 15 bases between them. This CDR3 reads CASSLGGETGYTF. CDR3 DNA: TGTGCCAGCAGCCTAGGGGGGGAGACGGGCTACACCTTC.

The chain links TRBV28 to TRBJ2-7, with 9 bases fitting TRBD1. Germline V gene data show CDR1 as MDHEN and CDR2 as SYDVKM. Trimming cost V 7 bases and J 3 bases; bases outside gene matches: 10. There are 15 residues in the CDR3. The chain's CDR3 is CASTLPRQGVYEQYF. DNA of the CDR3: TGTGCCAGCACCTTACCTAGACAGGGGGTCTACGAGCAGTACTTC.

V and J are TRBV19 and TRBJ1-5, with unresolved D. Germline CDR1 reads LNHDA; CDR2 reads SQIVND (reference sequence). V dropped 7 bases and J dropped 2 bases, with 12 bases sitting between them. CDR3 size: 14 residues. In DNA, the CDR3 is TGTGCCAGTACCCAGGCTGGGCGCAATCAGCCCCAGCATTTT. This codes for CASTQAGRNQPQHF.

This clone was seen once. The chain couples TRBV5-1 to TRBJ2-3; TRBD1 matches 11 bases. Germline-derived CDR1 and CDR2 are SGHRS and YFSETQ. With 4 bases clipped from V and 5 bases from J, the junction kept 6 bases outside the gene matches. CDR3 size: 15 residues. In DNA, the CDR3 is TGCGCCAGCAGCCCGGGAGGGACAGGGGGAGATACGCAGTATTTT. Translating gives CASSPGGTGGDTQYF.

The chain uses TRBV7-2 and TRBJ2-3; D may be TRBD2 (6 bases). The CDR3 has 15 residues. The germline CDR1 and CDR2 sequences are SGHTA and FQGNSA. Trimming took 1 base from V and 0 from J, leaving 8 bases between them. CDR3 region: CASSLGRGSTDTQYF. The CDR3 DNA reads TGTGCCAGCAGCTTAGGGAGGGGAAGCACAGATACGCAGTATTTT.

The rearrangement uses TRBV6-5 and TRBJ1-2; 8 bases match TRBD1. The CDR3 sequence is 16 residues long. Germline CDR1 is MNHEY and CDR2 is SVGAGI. The V segment lost 3 bases and the J segment 4 bases; nucleotides outside the gene matches: 10. CDR3 sequence (DNA): TGTGCCAGCAGTTATTCAGGACAGGGACTCACCTATGGCTACACCTTC. Its translation: CASSYSGQGLTYGYTF.

This chain joins TRBV12-3 or TRBV12-4 and TRBJ2-7; TRBD1 agrees at 7 bases. Losses at the gene ends were 7 bases for V and 4 bases for J; bases not matched to a gene: 7. The CDR3 totals 13 residues. The CDR3, as DNA: TGTGCCAGCAAAAGAGGGACAGTTTACGAGCAGTACTTC. This translates into CASKRGTVYEQYF.

The genes are TRBV4-1 and TRBJ2-2, with D unclear. The CDR3 runs 15 residues. In germline, CDR1 is MGHRA, CDR2 YSYEKL. V lost 0 bases, J lost 6 bases, and 11 bases lay in between. CDR3 sequence: CASSQDADTPGELFF. CDR3 DNA: TGCGCCAGCAGCCAAGATGCCGACACCCCCGGGGAGCTGTTTTTT.

The chain joins TRBV24-1 to TRBJ2-7; tentative D call: TRBD1 (6 bases). The V gene lost 3 bases and the J gene lost 8 bases, with 10 bases spanning the gap. CDR1 is KGHDR and CDR2 is SFDVKD in the germline V gene. The CDR3 length is 12 residues. The CDR3 region has the DNA TGTGCCACCAGTGATCCAGGGGAGCAGCAGTACTTC. Translation gives CATSDPGEQQYF.